These 16 T cell receptor beta chains were sequenced from one sample in a study of OX40 agonist ivuxolimab in advanced cancers. Assay used: immunoSEQ multiplex PCR; TCRdb lists only in-frame clones, some missing. Of about 76,000 clones listed, roughly nine tenths are singletons. This specimen was CD4+ or CD8+ T cells sorted from blood, taken in a trial of the OX40 agonist ivuxolimab. Receptor source: an adult with an advanced solid tumor such as melanoma, head and neck, liver or kidney cancer.

This chain links TRBV19 with TRBJ2-1, with D unclear. V lost 0 bases to trimming and J lost 1 base, with 7 bases between them. Germline V lookup: CDR1 LNHDA, CDR2 SQIVND (reference sequence). This CDR3 has 15 amino acids. CDR3 in amino acids: CASSIDPTSYNEQFF. CDR3 nucleotide sequence: TGTGCCAGTAGTATAGATCCTACTTCCTACAATGAGCAGTTCTTC.

The V and J genes are TRBV11-1 and TRBJ2-7; 9 bases agree with TRBD1. J lost 3 bases, V lost 5 bases, and 8 bases had no gene match. The germline V gene has CDR1 SGHAT and CDR2 FQDESV (reference sequence). CDR3 length: 15 residues. The CDR3 DNA follows: TGTGCCAGCAGCGGGGGACAGGGATTAGGCTACGAGCAGTACTTC. Protein sequence: CASSGGQGLGYEQYF.

In its sample, this clone was seen once. V gene TRBV27 combines with J gene TRBJ2-3; D gene ambiguous. Trimming left V 8 bases short and J 7 bases short, with 13 bases between. Per the germline V gene, CDR1 is MNHEY and CDR2 is SMNVEV (reference sequence). The length of the CDR3 is 12 residues. The CDR3: CASGGVVYTQYF. CDR3 in DNA: TGTGCCAGCGGTGGGGTGGTGTATACGCAGTATTTT.

This sequence joins TRBV11-3 and TRBJ1-1; 8 positions agree with TRBD1. The CDR3 extends over 13 amino acids. The germline V gene has CDR1 SGHNT and CDR2 YENEEA. The V and J ends lost 5 bases and 7 bases, in that order; junction bases with no gene match: 6. The CDR3 is CASSRFGTGEAFF. The DNA for the CDR3 is TGTGCCAGCAGCCGTTTTGGGACAGGTGAAGCTTTCTTT. The full variable domain, rest sourced from reference TRBV11-3 and TRBJ1-1, is EAGVVQSPRYKIIEKKQPVAFWCNPISGHNTLYWYLQNLGQGPELLIRYENEEAVDDSQLPKDRFSAERLKGVDSTLKIQPAELGDSAVYLCASSRFGTGEAFFGQGTRLTVV.

V gene TRBV10-3 combines with J gene TRBJ2-1, with 11 bases that match TRBD2. V lost 6 bases, J lost 10 bases, and 11 bases stayed unmatched. The CDR3 has 15 amino acids. Germline V gives CDR1 ENHRY, CDR2 SYGVKD. The CDR3 region is CAIRERTSGHVEQFF. In nucleotides, the CDR3 is TGTGCCATCAGAGAAAGGACTAGCGGGCACGTAGAGCAGTTCTTC.

This clone turned up a few times. The CDR3 region has the DNA TGTGCCAGCAGAACAAGCGGGAATATTGCAGATACGCAGTATTTT. Its translation is CASRTSGNIADTQYF. J is TRBJ2-3 and V is TRBV6-5, with 7 nucleotides matching TRBD2. Germline V gives CDR1 MNHEY, CDR2 SVGAGI. The CDR3 spans 15 residues. J gave up 4 bases and V 6 bases, and 10 bases lay outside the gene matches.

The genes are TRBV13 and TRBJ2-4; D possibly uses TRBD1 or TRBD2 (6 bases each). Germline V gene sequence: CDR1 PRHDT, CDR2 FYEKMQ (reference sequence). V dropped 2 bases and J dropped 0 bases, with 8 bases sitting between them. The CDR3 is 15 amino acids. The CDR3 nucleotides read TGTGCCAGCAGCTTAAGGGGGGTAGCCAAAAACATTCAGTACTTC. Protein: CASSLRGVAKNIQYF. The complete variable domain, with remaining parts taken from reference TRBV13 and TRBJ2-4, reads AAGVIQSPRHLIKEKRETATLKCYPIPRHDTVYWYQQGPGQDPQFLISFYEKMQSDKGSIPDRFSAQQFSDYHSELNMSSLELGDSALYFCASSLRGVAKNIQYFGAGTRLSVL.

The gene calls are TRBV10-2 and TRBJ1-3, with 12 bases that match TRBD1. The CDR3 spans 15 residues. The trim removed 6 bases at V and 4 bases at J, leaving 4 bases unmatched. Germline V gene lookup returns CDR1 WSHSY and CDR2 SAAADI. Here the CDR3 DNA reads TGCGCCAGCAGCGAGGGACAGGGGGCCGGAAACACCATATATTTT. It codes for CASSEGQGAGNTIYF.

The chain combines TRBV5-4 with TRBJ2-7; 8 nucleotides align to TRBD1. CDR1 SGHNT and CDR2 YYREEE come from the germline V gene (reference sequence). CDR3 length: 15 amino acids. The ends lost 5 bases at V and 3 bases at J; junction bases unmatched: 10. Here the CDR3 reads CASSGTGEAHYEQYF. In nucleotides, the CDR3 is TGTGCCAGCAGTGGGACAGGAGAGGCTCACTACGAGCAGTACTTC.

This chain connects TRBV28 to TRBJ2-1; weak D call: TRBD2 (5 bases). The CDR3 is made up of 14 amino acids. CDR1 and CDR2 from the germline V gene are MDHEN and SYDVKM. Trimming cost V 2 bases and J 8 bases, with 13 bases left between them. CDR3: CASSLGGSSDEQFF. CDR3 sequence (DNA): TGTGCCAGCAGTTTAGGTGGGAGTAGCGATGAGCAGTTCTTC. Combining the CDR3 with reference TRBV28 and TRBJ2-1 gives the whole variable domain DVKVTQSSRYLVKRTGEKVFLECVQDMDHENMFWYRQDPGLGLRLIYFSYDVKMKEKGDIPEGYSVSREKKERFSLILESASTNQTSMYLCASSLGGSSDEQFFGPGTRLTVL.

This clone was observed a few times. The DNA of the CDR3 is TGTGCCAGCAGCCCCCGTCTGTACGAGCAGTACTTC. Encoded protein: CASSPRLYEQYF. The chain combines TRBV7-9 with TRBJ2-7; unclear D gene. Trimming removed 5 bases at V and 4 bases at J, with 9 bases between. The CDR3 extends over 12 amino acids. Germline-derived CDR1 and CDR2 are SEHNR and FQNEAQ (reference sequence). The full variable domain, completed using reference TRBV7-9 and TRBJ2-7, is DTGVSQNPRHKITKRGQNVTFRCDPISEHNRLYWYRQTLGQGPEFLTYFQNEAQLEKSRLLSDRFSAERPKGSFSTLEIQRTEQGDSAMYLCASSPRLYEQYFGPGTRLTVT.

This chain connects TRBV6-1 to TRBJ2-7; 8 nucleotides align to TRBD2. The CDR3 has 16 amino acids. Trimming at V came to 0 bases and at J to 3 bases, leaving 7 bases not matched to a gene. Germline lookup yields CDR1 MNHNS and CDR2 SASEGT. CDR3 nucleotides: TGTGCCAGCAGTGAAGCGCTTCGGGGGGGTTACTACGAGCAGTACTTC. Amino acids: CASSEALRGGYYEQYF.

V gene TRBV5-6 combines with J gene TRBJ2-1; tentative D call: TRBD2 (6 bases). This CDR3 is 17 amino acids long. Looked up from germline, CDR1 is SGHDT and CDR2 is YYEEEE. Trimming stripped 0 bases from V and 4 bases from J, with 17 bases between. The CDR3 region is CASSLGWGERMYNEQFF. CDR3 nucleotide sequence: TGTGCCAGCAGCTTGGGGTGGGGGGAGCGGATGTACAATGAGCAGTTCTTC.

This chain uses TRBV29-1 with TRBJ2-5, with D possibly matching TRBD1 (5 bases). Trimming took off 2 bases at V and 2 bases at J, with 12 bases between the two ends. The V gene's germline CDR1 is SQVTM and CDR2 ANQGSEA. CDR3 size: 14 residues. Here the CDR3 DNA reads TGCAGCGTTGAACCTCGGACACATCAAGAGACCCAGTACTTC. Protein product: CSVEPRTHQETQYF.

The chain uses TRBV5-1 and TRBJ2-4; 11 positions agree with TRBD2. Germline assignment: CDR1 SGHRS and CDR2 YFSETQ. The CDR3 contains 19 residues. J gave up 0 bases and V 0 bases, and 8 bases lay outside the gene matches. CDR3 sequence reads: CASSLDATSGTLAKNIQYF. CDR3 coding DNA: TGCGCCAGCAGCTTGGATGCGACTAGCGGGACGTTAGCCAAAAACATTCAGTACTTC.

The chain employs TRBV2 and TRBJ2-5; no reliable D call. The germline V and J ends were trimmed by 1 base and 1 base, with 4 bases remaining between them. The CDR3 is 13 amino acids. Germline values: CDR1 SNHLY, CDR2 FYNNEI. CDR3 sequence: CASSEGGQETQYF. The CDR3 DNA reads as TGTGCCAGCAGTGAAGGGGGCCAAGAGACCCAGTACTTC.